Below, 15 T cell receptor beta chains from the same sample are listed, as sequenced in a study of regulatory T cells in long-lasting Graves disease. Sample time point: persistent/refractory GD, antithyroid drugs over 5 years with positive TRAb. Following extraction of RNA from PBMCs, that RNA was used to make the TCR library. Arm-PCR of CDR3 regions with iRepertoire HTBI primers generated TCR beta libraries. TCRdb reprocessed the multiplex PCR reads with MiXCR, giving one entry per CDR3 protein. This table holds roughly 470,000 distinct CDR3 sequences, less than 25% found once. The sample here was peripheral blood mononuclear cells (PBMCs), taken when the disease was refractory, from a patient treated with antithyroid drugs. The receptors stem from a female donor with Graves disease.

The chain has TRBV12-3 or TRBV12-4 and TRBJ2-6; TRBD1 matches 7 bases. CDR3 length: 16 amino acids. With V trimmed by 7 bases and J by 2 bases, 8 bases remained unmatched. The chain's CDR3 is CASMTGIIAGANVLTF. The CDR3 bases are TGTGCCAGCATGACAGGGATTATTGCTGGGGCCAACGTCCTGACTTTC.

A few counts support this clonotype. The CDR3 loop is CAVQGLETEAFF. Here the CDR3 DNA reads TGTGCCGTCCAGGGTTTGGAAACTGAAGCTTTCTTT. The V call is TRBV10-3, the J call TRBJ1-1; D may be TRBD1 (5 bases). In germline, CDR1 is ENHRY, CDR2 SYGVKD. The CDR3 length is 12 residues. Deletions cut 11 bases from V and 5 bases from J, with 15 bases between.

This clonotype was recorded many times. The CDR3 loop reads CASSGLAGERWGGELFF. For the CDR3, the DNA is TGTGCCAGCAGTGGACTAGCGGGAGAAAGGTGGGGCGGGGAGCTGTTTTTT. This chain connects TRBV27 to TRBJ2-2; 13 bases fit TRBD2. The V gene end was trimmed by 5 bases and the J gene end by 7 bases; junction bases not matched to a gene: 10. The CDR3 spans 17 residues. Germline assignment: CDR1 MNHEY and CDR2 SMNVEV (reference sequence).

This clonotype occurred a few times. This sequence joins TRBV7-9 and TRBJ2-7, with D perhaps TRBD1 (6 bases). V shed 2 bases and J shed 0 bases, with 20 bases lying between them. The CDR3 loop spans 18 amino acids. Germline lookup yields CDR1 SEHNR and CDR2 FQNEAQ (reference sequence). CDR3 coding DNA: TGTGCCAGCAGCTTAAACAGGGTCGATCTGACGAGCTCCTACGAGCAGTACTTC. It specifies CASSLNRVDLTSSYEQYF.

CDR3 loop: CASSLPGGPTDTQYF. As DNA, the CDR3 is TGTGCCAGCAGTTTACCGGGAGGGCCCACGGATACGCAGTATTTT. This chain joins TRBV12-3 or TRBV12-4 and TRBJ2-3, with 8 bases fitting TRBD2. The CDR3 covers 15 residues. V trimming: 2 bases; J trimming: 6 bases; junction bases outside the gene matches: 7.

The chain joins TRBV27 to TRBJ1-1; maybe TRBD1 (5 bases). This CDR3 contains 11 residues. Per germline, CDR1 MNHEY and CDR2 SMNVEV (reference sequence). Trimming stripped 7 bases from V and 11 bases from J, with 14 bases between. CDR3 in DNA: TGTGCCAGCACCTCGGGGGGGAATGCTTTCTTT. Amino acid sequence: CASTSGGNAFF.

This chain connects TRBV2 to TRBJ2-2, with 8 bases fitting TRBD1. Germline V CDR1 and CDR2: SNHLY, FYNNEI. Losses at the gene ends were 6 bases for V and 5 bases for J; bases not matched to a gene: 8. The length of the CDR3 is 15 residues. The CDR3 DNA reads TGTGCCAGCAGGATGGACAGGGTGAGGACCGGGGAGCTGTTTTTT. It specifies CASRMDRVRTGELFF.

The chain links TRBV27 to TRBJ2-7; D is unresolved. CDR3 length equals 14 residues. The V end lost 6 bases, the J end lost 5 bases, and 17 bases lay between the germline ends. Per germline, CDR1 MNHEY and CDR2 SMNVEV (reference sequence). CDR3 protein: CASSPGTVLHEQYF. CDR3 nucleotide sequence: TGTGCCAGCAGCCCCGGTACAGTATTGCACGAGCAGTACTTC.

J is TRBJ2-1 and V is TRBV3-1; tentative D call: TRBD1 (5 bases). This CDR3 contains 16 residues. Germline CDR1 LGHDT, CDR2 YNNKEL (reference sequence). Trimming shortened V by 0 bases and J by 3 bases, and 12 bases separated the two germline ends. The CDR3 protein is CASSQDQDTYYNEQFF. CDR3 bases: TGTGCCAGCAGCCAAGATCAGGACACGTACTACAATGAGCAGTTCTTC.

There are many counts of this clonotype. CDR3 amino acids: CSASTPLLAGDYEQYF. CDR3 DNA: TGCAGCGCAAGCACACCCTTACTAGCGGGAGACTACGAGCAGTACTTC. V usage is TRBV29-1 and J usage is TRBJ2-7; 11 bases are a match to TRBD2. CDR1 is SQVTM, CDR2 ANQGSEA, per germline. V shed 7 bases and J 3 bases; nucleotides not matched to a gene: 14. The CDR3 is 16 amino acids.

The rearrangement uses TRBV7-2 and TRBJ2-7, with 11 positions matching TRBD1. From germline, CDR1 is SGHTA and CDR2 FQGNSA. V lost 4 bases, J lost 7 bases, and 9 bases stayed unmatched. This CDR3 has 15 residues. Here the CDR3 DNA reads TGTGCCAGCAGCTGGGCCGGGACAGGGGGTGAGGAGCAGTACTTC. Translation: CASSWAGTGGEEQYF.

The rearrangement links TRBV11-2 to TRBJ2-3; 7 nucleotides line up with TRBD2. Germline V gene sequence: CDR1 SGHAT, CDR2 FQNNGV. V lost 6 bases and J lost 9; bases outside the gene matches: 9. The CDR3 sequence is 13 residues long. The CDR3 region has the DNA TGTGCCAGCAGTGAAAGGGGAGGGGTCACGCAGTATTTT. Its translation: CASSERGGVTQYF.

The chain has TRBV5-1 and TRBJ1-1; TRBD1 matches at 7 bases. The germline V gene has CDR1 SGHRS and CDR2 YFSETQ. This CDR3 region has 14 residues. V trimming: 1 base; J trimming: 11 bases; junction bases outside the gene matches: 11. This CDR3 is CASSLWTGEIEAFF. CDR3 coding DNA: TGCGCCAGCAGCTTGTGGACAGGCGAGATTGAGGCTTTCTTT.

This chain connects TRBV9 to TRBJ1-1; weak D call: TRBD1 (5 bases). CDR3 length equals 14 residues. Trimming removed 0 bases from V and 1 base from J, with 7 bases in between. CDR1 SGDLS and CDR2 YYNGEE come from the germline V gene. The CDR3 spells CASSVGQTNTEAFF. The CDR3 DNA is TGTGCCAGCAGCGTAGGACAGACGAACACTGAAGCTTTCTTT.

This clonotype came up many times. The J gene is TRBJ2-7, the V gene TRBV6-1; 8 nucleotides align to TRBD1. Losses at the gene ends were 6 bases for V and 4 bases for J; bases not matched to a gene: 2. Germline values: CDR1 MNHNS, CDR2 SASEGT. This CDR3 contains 12 residues. Written as DNA, the CDR3 is TGTGCCAGCAGGGGACAGGTTTACGAGCAGTACTTC. It yields the protein CASRGQVYEQYF.